This is a list of T cell receptor beta chains from one sample in a study of response to subunit inactivated influenza vaccine. TCRdb re-called the RT-PCR reads through MiXCR, storing one row per CDR3 protein. The sample comprises 430,000 or so distinct CDR3 sequences, about 10% of which are singletons, and 9.5% to 15% rests with the top ten. The input for sequencing was PBMCs from blood, taken 45 days after vaccination. The receptors derive from a man aged 50-59 years who received an inactivated influenza vaccine. Each CDR3 is given with its conserved first and last residue. A D gene is named only where the DNA matches it firmly. Part of the rows lack a size; the others show once, few, many or a class for expanded clones.

V gene,clone size,J gene,D gene,CDR3 protein,CDR3 DNA
TRBV20-1,many,TRBJ2-5,-,CSARDVFLGETQYF,TGCAGTGCTAGAGATGTTTTCTTGGGAGAGACCCAGTACTTC
TRBV5-1,-,TRBJ2-2,TRBD2,CASSLAARGGLNTGELFF,TGCGCCAGCAGCTTGGCAGCGCGGGGGGGCTTGAACACCGGGGAGCTGTTTTTT
TRBV5-5,-,TRBJ2-3,-,CASSLVARSTDTQYF,TGTGCCAGCAGCTTGGTTGCCAGGAGCACAGATACGCAGTATTTT
TRBV11-2,few,TRBJ2-1,TRBD2,CASLGGLAPYNEQFF,TGTGCCAGCTTAGGCGGACTAGCGCCCTACAATGAGCAGTTCTTC
TRBV7-6,few,TRBJ2-7,TRBD1,CASSLRPGGRYEQYF,TGTGCCAGCAGCTTACGTCCAGGGGGCAGGTACGAGCAGTACTTC
TRBV14,-,TRBJ2-1,TRBD2,CASSQDLSRTSGTPTLWNEQFF,TGTGCCAGCAGCCAAGATTTGTCACGGACTAGCGGTACTCCTACCCTTTGGAATGAGCAGTTCTTC
TRBV6-1,-,TRBJ1-1,-,CATTPFGAGRTEAFF,TGTGCCACCACGCCCTTTGGGGCAGGGCGCACTGAAGCTTTCTTT
TRBV7-9,many,TRBJ2-5,-,CATSWRGQETQYF,TGTGCCACATCCTGGAGGGGGCAAGAGACCCAGTACTTC
TRBV5-1,many,TRBJ2-3,-,CASRDLYTDTQYF,TGCGCCAGCAGGGACCTTTACACAGATACGCAGTATTTT
TRBV7-2,many,TRBJ2-7,-,CASSSTPYSSYEQYF,TGTGCCAGCAGCTCAACACCATACAGCTCCTACGAGCAGTACTTC
TRBV5-1,many,TRBJ2-1,-,CASSLASGAYNEQFF,TGCGCCAGCAGCTTGGCTTCCGGGGCCTACAATGAGCAGTTCTTC
TRBV5-1,-,TRBJ2-5,-,CASSLSRLALETQYF,TGCGCCAGCAGCTTGTCGCGGCTGGCATTAGAGACCCAGTACTTC
TRBV5-1,few,TRBJ2-7,-,CASSFSGTTTYEQYF,TGCGCCAGCAGTTTCTCCGGGACAACGACCTACGAGCAGTACTTC
TRBV11-2,-,TRBJ2-1,-,CASSLPRKGFGYNEQFF,TGTGCCAGCAGCTTACCACGAAAAGGGTTTGGTTACAATGAGCAGTTCTTC
TRBV7-2,-,TRBJ2-1,-,CASSLSRIRGTKNEQFF,TGTGCCAGCAGCTTATCCCGGATTAGGGGGACCAAAAATGAGCAGTTCTTC
TRBV15,few,TRBJ2-1,TRBD2,CATSPAGLAGTSYNEQFF,TGTGCCACCAGCCCCGCCGGACTAGCGGGCACCTCCTACAATGAGCAGTTCTTC
TRBV5-1,many,TRBJ2-7,TRBD1,CASSLGDRSYEQYF,TGCGCCAGCAGCTTGGGGGACAGGTCCTACGAGCAGTACTTC
TRBV12-3/TRBV12-4,many,TRBJ1-1,-,CASSFAGGGTEAFF,TGTGCCAGCAGTTTTGCTGGGGGGGGCACTGAAGCTTTCTTT
TRBV7-8,few,TRBJ1-1,-,CASSLARDLEAFF,TGTGCCAGCAGCTTAGCGCGGGACCTTGAAGCTTTCTTT
TRBV5-1,many,TRBJ2-2,-,CASRRRQASVDGELFF,TGCGCCAGCAGACGTCGACAGGCCTCGGTAGACGGGGAGCTGTTTTTT
TRBV20-1,few,TRBJ2-1,TRBD2,CSARDSRLAGEIRF,TGCAGTGCTAGAGATTCCCGACTAGCGGGGGAAATCCGCTTC
TRBV5-1,-,TRBJ1-1,-,CASSLQPENTEAFF,TGCGCCAGCAGCTTGCAACCCGAGAACACTGAAGCTTTCTTT
TRBV7-2,many,TRBJ2-1,-,CASSLASRDNEQFF,TGTGCCAGCAGCTTAGCGTCGCGGGACAATGAGCAGTTCTTC
TRBV12-3/TRBV12-4,few,TRBJ2-3,TRBD1,CASSLRTGGSDTQYF,TGTGCCAGCAGTTTGCGGACAGGGGGCTCTGATACGCAGTATTTT
TRBV4-2,-,TRBJ2-4,TRBD2,CASSQVGSGGLNIQYF,TGTGCCAGCAGCCAAGTCGGGTCGGGAGGGTTAAACATTCAGTACTTC
TRBV27,-,TRBJ2-1,-,CASSLSSRNEQFF,TGTGCCAGCAGTTTATCTAGCCGGAATGAGCAGTTCTTC
TRBV20-1,-,TRBJ2-1,TRBD2,CSARETSGAQFF,TGCAGTGCTAGAGAGACTAGCGGGGCCCAGTTCTTC
TRBV11-2,few,TRBJ2-3,-,CASSYRGLPRTDTQYF,TGTGCCAGCAGTTACCGAGGACTACCCCGCACAGATACGCAGTATTTT
TRBV12-3/TRBV12-4,many,TRBJ1-5,-,CASSLRGRSNQPQHF,TGTGCCAGCAGTTTAAGGGGAAGGAGCAATCAGCCCCAGCATTTT
TRBV4-2,few,TRBJ2-1,TRBD2,CASSQIPRGGFSSGNEQFF,TGTGCCAGCAGCCAGATCCCGCGGGGGGGCTTCTCTTCGGGGAATGAGCAGTTCTTC
TRBV7-2,many,TRBJ2-6,-,CASSLHAPSSGANVLTF,TGTGCCAGCAGCTTACACGCACCCAGCTCTGGGGCCAACGTCCTGACTTTC
TRBV20-1,many,TRBJ1-1,-,CSARVSSGNTEAFF,TGCAGTGCTAGAGTTTCATCTGGGAACACTGAAGCTTTCTTT
TRBV6-1,-,TRBJ2-3,TRBD2,CASFGGGAYTQYF,TGTGCCAGCTTCGGCGGGGGGGCATATACGCAGTATTTT
TRBV7-9,-,TRBJ2-7,-,CASIKGVNFSYEQYF,TGTGCCAGCATTAAGGGGGTCAACTTCTCCTACGAGCAGTACTTC
TRBV7-2,-,TRBJ2-5,TRBD2,CASSSQPRVAGGGYYF,TGTGCCAGCAGCTCGCAGCCGCGCGTAGCGGGAGGCGGCTATTACTTC
TRBV25-1,few,TRBJ2-2,TRBD1,CASLPPTGASNTGELFF,TGTGCCAGCTTACCCCCTACAGGGGCTTCGAACACCGGGGAGCTGTTTTTT
TRBV28,-,TRBJ1-2,-,CASGANGYTF,TGTGCCAGCGGGGCGAATGGCTACACCTTC
TRBV28,-,TRBJ2-1,-,CASTPETRHFSDEQFF,TGTGCCAGCACCCCCGAGACTAGACATTTTTCCGATGAGCAGTTCTTC
TRBV7-2,-,TRBJ1-4,-,CASSQLGAEGEKLFF,TGTGCCAGCAGCCAACTCGGGGCCGAAGGGGAAAAACTGTTTTTT
TRBV4-3,few,TRBJ2-1,TRBD2,CASSQEAGGPGEQFF,TGCGCCAGCAGCCAAGAAGCGGGGGGGCCGGGTGAGCAGTTCTTC
TRBV6-1,few,TRBJ1-3,TRBD1,CASILDRGGNTIYF,TGTGCCAGCATCCTGGACAGGGGAGGAAACACCATATATTTT
TRBV20-1,-,TRBJ1-4,-,CSATNGEEKLFF,TGCAGTGCTACCAACGGGGAGGAAAAACTGTTTTTT
TRBV20-1,-,TRBJ2-5,-,CSARVAQETQYF,TGCAGTGCTAGAGTAGCTCAAGAGACCCAGTACTTC
TRBV27,many,TRBJ2-3,-,CASSTYTDTQYF,TGTGCCAGCAGCACTTACACAGATACGCAGTATTTT
TRBV4-2,-,TRBJ2-5,TRBD1,CASSQVGTGAPETQYF,TGTGCCAGCAGCCAAGTTGGGACAGGGGCCCCAGAGACCCAGTACTTC
TRBV9,many,TRBJ2-3,TRBD2,CASSVDSGGPIDTQYF,TGTGCCAGCAGCGTAGATTCGGGAGGGCCAATTGATACGCAGTATTTT